Below, 20 T cell receptor beta chains from the same sample are listed, as sequenced in a study of regulatory T cells in long-lasting Graves disease (dated by TCRdb to 2020 to 2022). The library came from multiplex PCR. The run used an Illumina HiSeq 4000. iRepertoire HTBI primers and Arm-PCR amplification of CDR3 regions were used to construct TCR beta libraries. The public reads were reprocessed in TCRdb via fastp at Q25 and MiXCR, keeping in-frame beta chains. Every entry covers one CDR3 protein and lists the most common genes and DNA from its rows. The sample table lists 560,000 or so distinct CDR3 sequences, 15% to 20% of them with a count of one. 12% of the sample comes from the top ten. The intended sense of this specimen's time point label: newly diagnosed GD, antithyroid drugs for less than 3 months. RNA was extracted from PBMCs in TRIzol for both TCR sequencing and RNA sequencing. The same data also went into a second study, on T cells in Graves' hyperthyroidism and ophthalmopathy.

The sample in question was peripheral blood mononuclear cells (PBMCs), obtained at new diagnosis, from a patient treated with antithyroid drugs. These receptors originate from a man aged 18-30 years with Graves disease. Donor details come from another sample of the same person, matched by shared clones.

Notes on this clonotype: This may arise from a read error, as a much more abundant clone is one base away. The rearrangement joins TRBV20-1 to TRBJ2-7; 8 bases agree with TRBD2. Near its end, the DNA agrees better with TRBJ2-3, so the J call may be wrong. The CDR3 runs 16 residues. Germline-derived CDR1 and CDR2 are DFQATT and SNEGSKA (reference sequence). The CDR3 region has the DNA TGCAGTGCTGCCAATATACTAGCGGATCGCACAGATGCGCAGTATTTT. Its protein product is CSAANILADRTDAQYF.

This clonotype came up a few times. The V and J genes are TRBV6-2 or TRBV6-3 and TRBJ1-6, with 8 bases aligning to TRBD1. The junction had 7 bases not matched to a gene; V was cut back by 2 bases and J by 10 bases. The CDR3 loop spans 15 amino acids. From germline, CDR1 is MNHEY and CDR2 SVGEGT. CDR3 amino acids: CASSYDGTGGSPLHF. As DNA, the CDR3 is TGTGCCAGCAGTTACGATGGGACAGGAGGATCACCCCTCCACTTT.

This clonotype was observed a handful of times. V gene TRBV30 combines with J gene TRBJ2-7; D is perhaps TRBD2 (5 bases). This CDR3 comprises 13 residues. Germline values: CDR1 GTSNPN, CDR2 SVGIG (reference sequence). Between the trimmed V and J ends, which lost 2 bases and 2 bases, there was a span of 10 bases. This chain's CDR3 is CAWSPPGTYEQYF. Here the CDR3 DNA reads TGTGCCTGGAGTCCCCCGGGGACCTACGAGCAGTACTTC.

This clonotype was observed a few times. This chain joins TRBV28 and TRBJ2-1; 13 positions match TRBD2. This CDR3 has 15 amino acids. The junction had 1 base not matched to a gene; V was cut back by 3 bases and J by 5 bases. CDR1 and CDR2 (germline): MDHEN, SYDVKM. The CDR3: CASSFGLAGDNEQFF. CDR3 sequence (DNA): TGTGCCAGCAGTTTCGGACTAGCGGGGGACAATGAGCAGTTCTTC.

This clonotype has just a few counts. This rearrangement joins TRBV30 to TRBJ1-2; TRBD1 is a possible D gene (5 bases). This CDR3 is 15 amino acids long. V lost 4 bases to trimming and J lost 0 bases, with 15 bases between them. Germline CDR1 and CDR2: GTSNPN and SVGIG (reference sequence). The CDR3, as DNA: TGTGCCTGGATTTTCTCAGGGATGTCTAACTATGGCTACACCTTC. Translation gives CAWIFSGMSNYGYTF.

The gene calls are TRBV25-1 and TRBJ1-6; no firm D call. The CDR3 totals 15 residues. The germline CDR1 and CDR2 sequences are MGHDK and SYGVNS. Trimming cost V 4 bases and J 0 bases, with 7 bases left between them. In DNA form, the CDR3 reads TGTGCCAGCAGTGTCCGTGACTCCTATAATTCACCCCTCCACTTT. Translated, it gives CASSVRDSYNSPLHF.

This clonotype was found many times. The CDR3 DNA reads as TGCAGTGCTAGCCTGGCAGGTGACTCCTACAATGAGCAGTTCTTC. Its protein is CSASLAGDSYNEQFF. The chain couples TRBV20-1 to TRBJ2-1, with D hard to call. This CDR3 is 15 amino acids long. V shed 3 bases and J shed 0 bases, with 12 bases lying between them. The germline V gene has CDR1 DFQATT and CDR2 SNEGSKA (reference sequence).

At least ten counts were recorded for this clonotype. The chain couples TRBV6-1 to TRBJ1-5; perhaps TRBD1 as D (6 bases). Germline loops: CDR1 MNHNS, CDR2 SASEGT. The CDR3 sequence is 13 residues long. The V end was cut by 6 bases, the J end by 9 bases, with 15 bases between. In nucleotides, the CDR3 is TGTGCCAGCAGCGAGAGGGGGATGAGGCCCCAGCATTTT. Residues: CASSERGMRPQHF.

This clonotype was seen at least ten times. The chain links TRBV5-1 to TRBJ2-1; 9 positions match TRBD2. Germline V gives CDR1 SGHRS, CDR2 YFSETQ. This CDR3 has 15 residues. V was pared by 0 bases and J by 7 bases, with 5 bases of the junction left unmatched. The CDR3 DNA reads as TGCGCCAGCAGCTTGGGCGGGAGGGCCAAAAATGAGCAGTTCTTC. Residues: CASSLGGRAKNEQFF.

This clonotype was recorded many times. This rearrangement joins TRBV27 to TRBJ1-1; the match to TRBD1 covers 8 bases. The CDR3 totals 14 residues. In germline, CDR1 is MNHEY, CDR2 SMNVEV (reference sequence). The junction had 10 bases not matched to a gene; V was cut back by 1 base and J by 12 bases. The CDR3 here is CASSLFSDRGGTFF. CDR3 DNA sequence: TGTGCCAGCAGTTTATTCTCCGACAGGGGAGGAACTTTCTTT.

This clonotype was seen at least ten times. The V call is TRBV4-1, the J call TRBJ2-7; no reliable D call. Germline V gene lookup returns CDR1 MGHRA and CDR2 YSYEKL. The V end lost 3 bases, the J end lost 2 bases, and 11 bases lay between the germline ends. This CDR3 has 14 residues. The CDR3 loop reads CASSHDPVPYEQYF. The CDR3 DNA follows: TGCGCCAGCAGCCATGACCCGGTCCCCTACGAGCAGTACTTC.

A word on this clonotype: Germline is not matched at one junction end, which may reflect a read error. The chain is built from TRBV7-9 and TRBJ1-5; a weak D match, TRBD1 (6 bases). Germline lookup yields CDR1 SEHNR and CDR2 FQNEAQ (reference sequence). This CDR3 is built from 16 residues. The CDR3 DNA reads as TGTGCCAGCAGCGTAGCTGGTGGGGGCGGCAATCAGCCCCAGCATTTT. Its translation is CASSVAGGGGNQPQHF.

The V gene is TRBV6-2 or TRBV6-3, the J gene TRBJ2-3; TRBD2 agrees at 10 bases. The V and J ends lost 8 bases and 9 bases, in that order; junction bases with no gene match: 11. The CDR3 length is 14 residues. The germline CDR1 and CDR2 sequences are MNHEY and SVGEGT. The DNA of the CDR3 is TGTGCCAGCCGGGCTAGCGGGAGTAGCAGGACGCAGTATTTT. It specifies CASRASGSSRTQYF.

As regards this clonotype: Possible read error: a much larger clone is one base away. The V gene is TRBV11-3, the J gene TRBJ2-2; 9 positions match TRBD1. V lost 6 bases to trimming and J lost 2 bases; unmatched junction nucleotides: 4. The CDR3 length is 15 residues. Germline V gene lookup returns CDR1 SGHNT and CDR2 YENEEA. In nucleotides, the CDR3 is TGTGCCAGCAGACCGGACAGGGGTAACACCGGGGAGCTGTTTTTT. It yields the protein CASRPDRGNTGELFF.

The count of this clonotype is one. The chain uses TRBV7-3 and TRBJ1-1; TRBD1 might be the D (6 bases). V was clipped by 2 bases and J by 1 base, with 11 bases between them. Looked up from germline, CDR1 is SGHTA and CDR2 is FQGTGA. This CDR3 has 15 amino acids. Here the CDR3 reads CASSLLGGSNTEAFF. The CDR3 nucleotides read TGTGCCAGCAGCTTACTAGGGGGATCGAACACTGAAGCTTTCTTT.

This clonotype has at least ten counts. The chain uses TRBV5-1 and TRBJ2-3; no firm D call. This CDR3 is 14 amino acids long. Between the trimmed V and J ends, which lost 4 bases and 2 bases, there was a span of 11 bases. The germline V gene has CDR1 SGHRS and CDR2 YFSETQ. CDR3 in DNA: TGCGCCAGCAGCATACAGTTCCCCACAGATACGCAGTATTTT. Its protein product is CASSIQFPTDTQYF.

This clonotype showed up many times. The chain employs TRBV18 and TRBJ1-4, with D unclear. CDR3 length equals 14 residues. V lost 6 bases to trimming and J lost 4 bases, with 12 bases between them. CDR1 is KGHSH and CDR2 is LQKENI in the germline V gene. Here the CDR3 DNA reads TGTGCCAGCTCTTTAACGGATCTTAATGAAAAACTGTTTTTT. This codes for CASSLTDLNEKLFF.

The chain combines TRBV19 with TRBJ1-1, with a tentative D call TRBD1 (6 bases). The germline gives CDR1 LNHDA, CDR2 SQIVND (reference sequence). With 4 bases removed from V and 4 bases from J, the gap between germline ends came to 16 bases. CDR3 length equals 15 residues. CDR3 in amino acids: CASSTHTTGSTEAFF. The CDR3 DNA follows: TGTGCCAGTAGTACCCACACTACAGGGAGCACTGAAGCTTTCTTT.

This chain uses TRBV7-9 with TRBJ1-4, with unresolved D. The germline V and J ends were trimmed by 5 bases and 5 bases, with 12 bases remaining between them. Germline V gene data show CDR1 as SEHNR and CDR2 as FQNEAQ (reference sequence). The CDR3 totals 14 residues. The CDR3 spells CASSRTDGNEKLFF. The CDR3 DNA reads TGTGCCAGCAGCCGGACGGATGGAAATGAAAAACTGTTTTTT.

The rearrangement uses TRBV9 and TRBJ2-7; 9 bases are a match to TRBD1. Per germline, CDR1 SGDLS and CDR2 YYNGEE. J was trimmed by 3 bases and V by 1 base; bases with no gene match: 14. CDR3 length equals 18 residues. In DNA, the CDR3 is TGTGCCAGCAGCGTAAGTTTGGAGCCCGGGACAGGGAACTACGAGCAGTACTTC. It yields the protein CASSVSLEPGTGNYEQYF.